Following are 18 T cell receptor beta chains from one sample sequenced in a study of vaccination and CD4 T cells after COVID-19. Researchers used the Oncomine TCR Beta short-read assay to sequence DNA from cultured CD4+ T cells. Each CDR3 protein gets one entry after TCRdb re-called the PCR reads with MiXCR. The data hold under 30,000 distinct CDR3 sequences, with roughly 44% observed a single time. The antigens of these receptors remain unknown. Treatment noted: approximately nine-day PBMC culture with coronavirus spike peptide pools or control peptides (ViraFEST assay). The sequencing sample was made of CD4+ T cells from blood, cultured in vitro. These receptors came from a human donor who had recovered from COVID-19.

The genes are TRBV30 and TRBJ1-5; D unclear. This CDR3 spans 14 amino acids. CDR1 is GTSNPN and CDR2 is SVGIG in the germline V gene (reference sequence). With 0 bases removed from V and 1 base from J, the gap between germline ends came to 7 bases. The CDR3 region is CAWSVLSSNQPQHF. The CDR3 nucleotides are TGTGCCTGGAGTGTACTTTCCAGCAATCAGCCCCAGCATTTT.

The chain joins TRBV28 to TRBJ1-2, with D possibly TRBD1 on 5 matching bases. CDR1 and CDR2 from the germline V gene are MDHEN and SYDVKM. With 8 bases removed from V and 4 bases from J, the gap between germline ends came to 11 bases. The CDR3 is 12 residues long. The CDR3 nucleotides are TGTGCCAGCGGCAGGGAAGGCTATGGCTACACCTTC. Translating gives CASGREGYGYTF.

The chain recombines TRBV7-9 with TRBJ1-1, with 9 nucleotides matching TRBD1. CDR3 length: 13 amino acids. CDR1 and CDR2 from the germline V gene are SEHNR and FQNEAQ (reference sequence). V trimming: 5 bases; J trimming: 8 bases; junction bases outside the gene matches: 6. CDR3 bases: TGTGCCAGCAGCCTAGGACAGGGGACAGAAGCTTTCTTT. Translating it yields CASSLGQGTEAFF.

This clonotype occurred a few times. The chain combines TRBV20-1 with TRBJ2-7; 8 positions match TRBD2. V lost 3 bases and J lost 0; bases outside the gene matches: 7. The CDR3 sequence is 15 residues long. The germline V gene encodes CDR1 DFQATT and CDR2 SNEGSKA (reference sequence). The CDR3 protein is CSASLPSGFSYEQYF. The CDR3 bases are TGCAGTGCTAGTCTCCCTAGCGGGTTCTCCTACGAGCAGTACTTC.

This clonotype was found a few times. The rearrangement links TRBV2 to TRBJ1-2; D call uncertain. Germline V CDR1 and CDR2: SNHLY, FYNNEI. The CDR3 is 13 amino acids. Deletions cut 4 bases from V and 3 bases from J, with 9 bases between. In nucleotides, the CDR3 is TGTGCCAGCAGTGCGGACGGCTACTATGGCTACACCTTC. Its translation: CASSADGYYGYTF.

The rearrangement joins TRBV7-9 to TRBJ1-1; 7 nucleotides line up with TRBD1. This CDR3 comprises 16 residues. Germline lookup yields CDR1 SEHNR and CDR2 FQNEAQ (reference sequence). The V gene end was trimmed by 5 bases and the J gene end by 4 bases; junction bases not matched to a gene: 13. The CDR3 is CASSPPRQGGTTEAFF. The DNA for the CDR3 is TGTGCCAGCAGCCCCCCCCGGCAGGGGGGCACCACTGAAGCTTTCTTT. Based on the CDR3 plus reference TRBV7-9 and TRBJ1-1, the full variable domain is DTGVSQNPRHKITKRGQNVTFRCDPISEHNRLYWYRQTLGQGPEFLTYFQNEAQLEKSRLLSDRFSAERPKGSFSTLEIQRTEQGDSAMYLCASSPPRQGGTTEAFFGQGTRLTVV.

This chain joins TRBV6-5 and TRBJ2-7; 10 positions match TRBD1. V shed 4 bases, J shed 3 bases, and the junction held 6 bases outside the gene matches. Germline V gene data show CDR1 as MNHEY and CDR2 as SVGAGI. The CDR3 loop spans 15 amino acids. CDR3 sequence (DNA): TGTGCCAGCAGTTCGAGACAGGGGGCCCACTACGAGCAGTACTTC. This codes for CASSSRQGAHYEQYF.

This clonotype is categorized as medium-sized. The chain links TRBV19 to TRBJ2-6; the D call may be TRBD1 or TRBD2 (5 bases each). The CDR3 totals 17 residues. V was trimmed by 4 bases and J by 3 bases, leaving 16 bases between them. Germline V gene lookup returns CDR1 LNHDA and CDR2 SQIVND (reference sequence). In DNA form, the CDR3 reads TGTGCCAGTAGTAAATCCTCGGGGCTTAGTGGGGCCAACGTCCTGACTTTC. Protein: CASSKSSGLSGANVLTF. Drawing the rest from reference TRBV19 and TRBJ2-6, the complete variable domain is DGGITQSPKYLFRKEGQNVTLSCEQNLNHDAMYWYRQDPGQGLRLIYYSQIVNDFQKGDIAEGYSVSREKKESFPLTVTSAQKNPTAFYLCASSKSSGLSGANVLTFGAGSRLTVL.

This chain connects TRBV10-2 to TRBJ1-2; 9 nucleotides match TRBD1. The CDR3 runs 15 residues. Germline CDR1 is WSHSY and CDR2 is SAAADI. With 6 bases clipped from V and 8 bases from J, the junction kept 13 bases outside the gene matches. This chain's CDR3 is CASRGVAGQGFGYTF. The CDR3 bases are TGCGCCAGCAGGGGGGTGGCGGGACAGGGATTCGGCTACACCTTC.

This clonotype was counted between two and nine times. The CDR3 loop is CASSRPTSGVTYNEQFF. CDR3 DNA sequence: TGTGCCAGCAGTCGGCCGACTAGCGGGGTAACCTACAATGAGCAGTTCTTC. The V and J genes are TRBV2 and TRBJ2-1, with TRBD2 matching over 11 bases. V lost 5 bases, J lost 2 bases, and 8 bases stayed unmatched. The CDR3 sequence is 17 residues long. In germline, CDR1 is SNHLY, CDR2 FYNNEI.

This clonotype was observed a few times. The CDR3 region is CASSKVCRTGEETQYF. DNA of the CDR3: TGTGCCAGCAGCAAAGTGTGTAGGACAGGGGAAGAGACCCAGTACTTC. V usage is TRBV21-1 and J usage is TRBJ2-5; TRBD1, as called in the table, went unchecked against the DNA. TRBV21-1 is marked as a pseudogene. The CDR3 covers 16 residues.

This chain joins TRBV10-2 and TRBJ1-5; weak D call: TRBD1 (6 bases). Germline assignment: CDR1 WSHSY and CDR2 SAAADI. Trimming removed 6 bases from V and 2 bases from J, with 20 bases in between. The CDR3 loop spans 17 amino acids. The CDR3 DNA reads as TGCGCCAGCAGCCCATCTGGGGGGCGCGGGGGCAATCAGCCCCAGCATTTT. Translated: CASSPSGGRGGNQPQHF.

By share of the sample, this clonotype is medium-sized. The J gene is TRBJ2-1, the V gene TRBV20-1, with 11 bases lining up with TRBD2. The CDR3 spans 14 residues. V lost 1 base and J lost 7; bases outside the gene matches: 3. Germline CDR1 reads DFQATT; CDR2 reads SNEGSKA (reference sequence). For the CDR3, the DNA is TGCAGTGCTAGAGGCGCTAGCGGGAGGAATGAGCAGTTCTTC. It translates to CSARGASGRNEQFF.

This chain joins TRBV6-1 and TRBJ2-1; 9 bases align to TRBD2. CDR3 size: 14 residues. The junction had 1 base not matched to a gene; V was cut back by 6 bases and J by 1 base. Germline assignment: CDR1 MNHNS and CDR2 SASEGT. CDR3 DNA: TGTGCCAGCAGGGGACTAGCTTCCTACAATGAGCAGTTCTTC. Encoded protein: CASRGLASYNEQFF.

The chain links TRBV19 to TRBJ2-1; D not certain. The CDR3 is 14 amino acids. Germline V gives CDR1 LNHDA, CDR2 SQIVND (reference sequence). Trimming took off 1 base at V and 7 bases at J, with 11 bases between the two ends. The CDR3 bases are TGTGCCAGTAGTATAGGTGTTGTTGCGAATGAGCAGTTCTTC. This sequence encodes CASSIGVVANEQFF.

This clonotype showed up just a few times. This chain joins TRBV21-1 and TRBJ2-7. TRBV21-1 is annotated as a pseudogene. This CDR3 is 12 amino acids long. CDR3 DNA sequence: TGTGCCAGCAGCAAATATCCGGTCGAGCAGTACTTC. It codes for CASSKYPVEQYF.

Only a few counts were recorded for this clonotype. The V gene is TRBV28, the J gene TRBJ2-7; D remains unclear. V was trimmed by 2 bases and J by 6 bases, leaving 14 bases between them. The CDR3 is made up of 14 amino acids. From germline, CDR1 is MDHEN and CDR2 SYDVKM. This CDR3 is CASSLGRARSEQYF. Written as DNA, the CDR3 is TGTGCCAGCAGTTTAGGCCGGGCCCGATCCGAGCAGTACTTC.

This chain uses TRBV7-9 with TRBJ2-7; maybe TRBD2 (5 bases). The CDR3 consists of 15 residues. V was cut by 1 base and J by 4 bases, with 14 bases left in between. Germline V CDR1 and CDR2: SEHNR, FQNEAQ (reference sequence). CDR3 protein: CASSLDTEGRYEQYF. In DNA form, the CDR3 reads TGTGCCAGCAGCTTAGATACTGAGGGAAGGTACGAGCAGTACTTC. The full variable domain, in which reference TRBV7-9 and TRBJ2-7 provide the parts outside the CDR3, is DTGVSQNPRHKITKRGQNVTFRCDPISEHNRLYWYRQTLGQGPEFLTYFQNEAQLEKSRLLSDRFSAERPKGSFSTLEIQRTEQGDSAMYLCASSLDTEGRYEQYFGPGTRLTVT.